These T cell receptor beta chains were read from a single sample in a study of identical twins. From the 5' RACE reads, TCRdb called clonotypes with MiXCR, one entry per CDR3 protein. The sample contains about 430,000 distinct CDR3 sequences, roughly 18% of which appear only once. Sequencing used naive T cells sorted from blood. These receptors all stem from a middle-aged man in good health. The CDR3 runs from the conserved cysteine through the conserved F or W.

j_call v_call cdr3_length cdr3_aa
TRBJ1-5 TRBV20-1 15 CSARNTGRNNQPQHF
TRBJ2-2 TRBV29-1 13 CSVDLAYTGELFF
TRBJ2-3 TRBV7-8 15 CASSYGRDLTDTQYF
TRBJ2-1 TRBV20-1 15 CSANNRDRPYNEQFF
TRBJ2-7 TRBV23-1 15 CATNTGNDLTYEQYF
TRBJ2-3 TRBV6-1 14 CASRTGVTTDTQYF
TRBJ2-1 TRBV15 15 CATSRVSLENNEQFF
TRBJ2-2 TRBV10-3 14 CAISVSGDTGELFF
TRBJ2-1 TRBV4-3 16 CASSQAYSSLFNEQFF
TRBJ1-4 TRBV6-5 14 CASSFTTEGEKLFF
TRBJ2-7 TRBV28 14 CASSIQGISYEQYF
TRBJ2-7 TRBV29-1 16 CSVEERRTSGRGEQYF
TRBJ1-2 TRBV30 12 CASGRVLYGYTF
TRBJ2-2 TRBV9 18 CASSVATGTSIGPEELFF
TRBJ1-1 TRBV29-1 14 CSVRGDSLNTEAFF
TRBJ2-1 TRBV7-2 13 CASSRRSYNEQFF
TRBJ1-1 TRBV20-1 14 CSAGLGQFHTEAFF
TRBJ2-1 TRBV30 12 CAWSESSGEQFF
TRBJ2-7 TRBV28 12 CASRTQIHEQYF
TRBJ1-4 TRBV20-1 14 CSASWPGGREKLFF
TRBJ2-7 TRBV29-1 12 CSAGTGFYEQYF
TRBJ2-7 TRBV6-4 16 CASSEPIAGEVYEQYF
TRBJ2-3 TRBV20-1 16 CSARDQTGRGTDTQYF
TRBJ2-7 TRBV4-1 13 CASSRTGGNEQYF
TRBJ1-2 TRBV10-3 13 CAISDPINYGYTF
TRBJ2-5 TRBV7-8 15 CASSMGQGIRETQYF
TRBJ2-1 TRBV12-3/TRBV12-4 15 CASRSAGEDYNEQFF
TRBJ1-1 TRBV7-9 14 CASSQLSGGTEAFF
TRBJ2-2 TRBV20-1 13 CSARRDSTGELFF